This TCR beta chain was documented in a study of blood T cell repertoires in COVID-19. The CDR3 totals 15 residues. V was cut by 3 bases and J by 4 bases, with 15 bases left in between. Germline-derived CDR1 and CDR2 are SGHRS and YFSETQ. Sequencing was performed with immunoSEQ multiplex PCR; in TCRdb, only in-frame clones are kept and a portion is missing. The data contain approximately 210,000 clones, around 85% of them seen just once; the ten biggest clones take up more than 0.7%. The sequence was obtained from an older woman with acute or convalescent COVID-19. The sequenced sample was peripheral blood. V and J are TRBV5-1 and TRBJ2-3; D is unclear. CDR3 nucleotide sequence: TGCGCCAGCAGCTACGGCGGCAAGGCCCCAGATACGCAGTATTTT. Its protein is CASSYGGKAPDTQYF.